These T cell receptor beta chains were read from a single sample in a study of T-cell memory formation after mild COVID-19. TCRdb reprocessed the 5' RACE reads via MiXCR and lists one record per CDR3 protein. The repertoire holds around 180,000 distinct CDR3 sequences, with roughly 20% as singletons. Sequencing used PBMCs or a T cell subset sorted from them (not recorded which). The receptors were sampled from a man aged 18 to 29 who had mild COVID-19 (a few samples of this study predate the infection). Cell type and time point are not known. Both conserved end residues are part of each CDR3.

V gene	CDR3 protein
TRBV15	CATSRGLSNQPQHF
TRBV6-2/TRBV6-3	CASTQPGTGELFF
TRBV7-8	CASSSQGRNTGELFF
TRBV5-4	CASSLEAGNRYEQYF
TRBV4-3	CASSKDRFPRYEQYF
TRBV4-3	CASSQGGDLTEAFF
TRBV20-1	CSATQPPSGYTF
TRBV11-2	CASSLGADSNQPQHF
TRBV12-3/TRBV12-4	CASGRDRQETQYF
TRBV5-1	CASTNTGTVVEQYF
TRBV7-2	CASSSLAGGWDYEQYF
TRBV5-1	CASSLSGTGDYEQYF
TRBV5-6	CASSSELAPAQYF
TRBV12-3/TRBV12-4	CASSLPGQLLEAFF
TRBV5-6	CASSFSGLAFF
TRBV7-2	CASSLIVGQPQHF
TRBV18	CASSPRQPGTGELFF
TRBV12-3/TRBV12-4	CASSEILGTEAFF
TRBV6-5	CVSTPSGGAREQFF
TRBV6-2/TRBV6-3	CASSYSTADLAKNIQYF
TRBV5-1	CASSPGTGAGNEQFF
TRBV9	CASSDAPGGVNTEAFF
TRBV4-3	CASSQLPPRGYTF
TRBV5-1	CASTRDRNTEAFF
TRBV27	CASSMRAHGETQYF
TRBV5-5	CASSFTGGSEQFF
TRBV19	CASSETVSETQYF
TRBV14	CASSQDRRGPRKLFF
TRBV7-8	CASSHILQGSYNEQFF
TRBV7-2	CASSLMGGPDTQYF
TRBV7-6	CASSLRDRGVTEAFF
TRBV12-3/TRBV12-4	CASSLRPGTGELFF
TRBV7-2	CASSLVQDNYGYTF
TRBV4-2	CASSQAQGSYGYTF
TRBV7-2	CASRRTSVSYNEQFF
TRBV5-1	CASGDGRVIAGELFF
TRBV25-1	CASSEFVLQETQYF
TRBV24-1	CATSDPGPTPVNTDTQYF
TRBV4-3	CASSRKATAGGAGELFF
TRBV11-2	CASRVQGSGGETQYF
TRBV7-9	CASPWGASGANVLTF
TRBV3-1	CASSVQGVFGNEQFF
TRBV18	CASSRDRVRTEAFF
TRBV20-1	CSAKEFVDGYQPQHF
TRBV5-6	CASSVRDRGSQPQHF